The clone carrying this T cell receptor beta chain occurred once. CDR3 length equals 17 residues. Germline lookup yields CDR1 LGHDT and CDR2 YNNKEL (reference sequence). J was trimmed by 11 bases and V by 0 bases; bases with no gene match: 11. This specimen belongs to a study of blood T cell repertoires in COVID-19. Methods used by the authors: Amplification from reference gene primers served as the basis for estimated nucleated cell counts. This table comes from immunoSEQ multiplex PCR, and its TCRdb copy is limited to in-frame clones, with some not included. V and J calls plus clone size are reproduced from that table; the DNA served to infer D and trimming. Of just under 45,000 clones detected, 87% appear once; the ten largest clones hold more than 20%.

This TCR came from a woman of 80 years or more in a cohort sampled during active or convalescent COVID-19. The J gene is TRBJ2-6, the V gene TRBV3-1 (or the pseudogene TRBV3-2); the match to TRBD2 covers 9 bases. The source material was peripheral blood. As DNA, the CDR3 is TGTGCCAGCAGCCAAGAGCAAAGCGGGGGGCGGTTTCACGTCCTGACTTTC. Its translation: CASSQEQSGGRFHVLTF.